A selection of T cell receptor beta chains follows, all from one sample in a study of OX40 agonist ivuxolimab in advanced cancers. Here immunoSEQ multiplex PCR was the method, and the copy in TCRdb shows in-frame clones only, minus some. The repertoire includes about 84,000 clones, around four fifths of them detected once, and 2.5% to 3% sits in the top ten. Sequenced material: CD4+ or CD8+ T cells sorted from blood, taken in a trial of the OX40 agonist ivuxolimab. The receptors were gathered from an adult with an advanced solid tumor such as melanoma, head and neck, liver or kidney cancer. Each CDR3 is given with its conserved first and last residue. A D gene is named only where the DNA matches it firmly. Clone size is shown for a subset of rows, as once, few, many or a class of expanded clone.

TRBJ1-5	TRBV2	.	.	TGTGCCAGCAGTGAACAGACCAATCAGCCCCAGCATTTT	CASSEQTNQPQHF
TRBJ2-5	TRBV7-2	.	TRBD2	TGTGCCAGCAGCTTAGCTGCCCTAGCGGGAGGCCAAGAGACCCAGTACTTC	CASSLAALAGGQETQYF
TRBJ2-1	TRBV5-4	.	.	TGTGCCAGCAGGAAGGGTAGAACCTACAATGAGCAGTTCTTC	CASRKGRTYNEQFF
TRBJ1-3	TRBV6-1	.	.	TGTGCCAGCAGTGAAGGGCAGGCTGGAAACACCATATATTTT	CASSEGQAGNTIYF
TRBJ2-5	TRBV7-2	.	.	TGTGCCAGCAGCTTAGCCGACGGGGAGACCCAGTACTTC	CASSLADGETQYF
TRBJ2-4	TRBV30	.	.	TGTGCGCTGCGTGCAGCCAAAAACATTCAGTACTTC	CALRAAKNIQYF
TRBJ2-7	TRBV7-2	once	.	TGTGCCAGCAGCTTAGGGACAGATCCTTACTACGAGCAGTACTTC	CASSLGTDPYYEQYF
TRBJ2-3	TRBV11-3	.	TRBD2	TGTGCCAGCATGGCAAGCGGGGGGGCTACGCAGTATTTT	CASMASGGATQYF
TRBJ1-2	TRBV6-5	.	.	TGTGCCAGCAGTTCCGGGCCCTACTATGGCTACACCTTC	CASSSGPYYGYTF
TRBJ1-5	TRBV9	.	TRBD1	TGTGCCAGCAGCAGGTCAGGGGGGAATCAGCCCCAGCATTTT	CASSRSGGNQPQHF
TRBJ2-2	TRBV5-1	.	.	TGCGCCAGCAGCGGCCGGGGACCCGACGGGGAGCTGTTTTTT	CASSGRGPDGELFF
TRBJ2-2	TRBV5-1	.	.	TGCGCCAGCAGCCCCCGGGCCACCGGGGAGCTGTTTTTT	CASSPRATGELFF
TRBJ1-5	TRBV28	.	.	TGTGCCAGCATCAACCGCCCCTTGTCCGACCAGCCCCAGCATTTT	CASINRPLSDQPQHF
TRBJ1-2	TRBV29-1	once	.	TGCAGCGTTACCCACGGTGACTCGGCTGGCTACACCTTC	CSVTHGDSAGYTF
TRBJ2-5	TRBV15	.	TRBD2	TGTGCCACCAGCAGAGATGCGGGGGGACCCGGGGAGACCCAGTACTTC	CATSRDAGGPGETQYF
TRBJ1-1	TRBV18	.	.	TGTGCCAGCTCATCAAACGCAGGGCGAACTGAAGCTTTCTTT	CASSSNAGRTEAFF
TRBJ1-5	TRBV27	.	.	TGTGCCAGCAGTTTAAGGGGGTGGAATCAGCCCCAGCATTTT	CASSLRGWNQPQHF
TRBJ1-2	TRBV18	.	.	TGTGCCAGCTCACCAGTCGCGGACTATGGCTACACCTTC	CASSPVADYGYTF
TRBJ2-5	TRBV28	.	.	TGTGCCAGCAGTTTAAAAGGTCCAGGGACCCAGTACTTC	CASSLKGPGTQYF
TRBJ2-5	TRBV7-2	.	TRBD1	TGTGCCAGCGACAGTTCCGCGGGACAGGGGTTGGAGACCCAGTACTTC	CASDSSAGQGLETQYF
TRBJ2-5	TRBV6-5	.	TRBD2	TGTGCCAGCAGTTTGACTAGCGGCCAAGAGACCCAGTACTTC	CASSLTSGQETQYF
TRBJ1-2	TRBV2	few	TRBD1	TGTGCCAGTGACAAGGACAGGAATTATGGCTACACCTTC	CASDKDRNYGYTF
TRBJ1-2	TRBV19	.	.	TGTGCCAGTAGACAGGTTTCCAACTATGGCTACACCTTC	CASRQVSNYGYTF
TRBJ2-7	TRBV30	.	.	TGTGCCTGGAGTGTAGTAGGCAGGAACTCCTACGAGCAGTACTTC	CAWSVVGRNSYEQYF
TRBJ1-6	TRBV25-1	once	TRBD1	TGTGCCAGCAGTGAATTGCCCGTACAGGGGTCCTATAATTCACCCCTCCACTTT	CASSELPVQGSYNSPLHF
TRBJ1-5	TRBV28	.	TRBD1	TGTGCCAGCAGTCCTCTACAGGGGCTTAGCAATCAGCCCCAGCATTTT	CASSPLQGLSNQPQHF
TRBJ1-1	TRBV28	once	.	TGTGCCAGCAGTTTGGGGCCCGGGTGGGCTGAAGCTTTCTTT	CASSLGPGWAEAFF
TRBJ1-3	TRBV6-4	.	.	TGTGCCAGCATCAGAGGAGGCGTCTCTGGAAACACCATATATTTT	CASIRGGVSGNTIYF
TRBJ2-2	TRBV7-3	once	.	TGTGCCAGCAGCTTAGCCCGGACAGGGAGGGCCGGGGAGCTGTTTTTT	CASSLARTGRAGELFF
TRBJ2-3	TRBV5-4	once	TRBD2	TGTGCCAGCAGCTTTTCGCGCGCGGGGGGGCCAGATACGCAGTATTTT	CASSFSRAGGPDTQYF
TRBJ1-5	TRBV23-1	.	.	TGCGCCAGCAGTCAATGGCAGCTATTCCATCAGCCCCAGCATTTT	CASSQWQLFHQPQHF
TRBJ1-5	TRBV6-1	.	TRBD1	TGTGCCAGCTACTCCGGGACAGGGTCAAGGACCCAGCATTTT	CASYSGTGSRTQHF
TRBJ1-5	TRBV9	.	.	TGTGCCAGCAGCGTAGGGGGAGGGTATCGCCAGCCCCAGCATTTT	CASSVGGGYRQPQHF
TRBJ2-1	TRBV7-9	.	TRBD1	TGTGCCAGTAAGAGGGGGCTACTAAACAATGAGCAGTTCTTC	CASKRGLLNNEQFF
TRBJ2-7	TRBV6-6	.	TRBD1	TGTGCCAGCAGCCGGACAGGGACCCATTCCTACGAGCAGTACTTC	CASSRTGTHSYEQYF
TRBJ1-4	TRBV7-8	.	.	TGTGCCAGCAGCCCAAGGGGGGTGAATGATGGAAAACTGTTTTTT	CASSPRGVNDGKLFF
TRBJ2-6	TRBV6-1	.	.	TGTGCCAGCAGTGAGCCAGGGACAGGGGCCAACGTCCTGACTTTC	CASSEPGTGANVLTF
TRBJ1-2	TRBV10-3	.	.	TGTGCCATCAGTGAAACTAACTATGGCTACACCTTC	CAISETNYGYTF
TRBJ2-2	TRBV19	.	.	TGTGCCAGTAGTAGGCCTCGGGGGTTGGGCACCGGGGAGCTGTTTTTT	CASSRPRGLGTGELFF
TRBJ2-1	TRBV18	.	TRBD1	TGTGCCAGCTCACCATTCTCCCGGACAGGTCTGAGCTACAATGAGCAGTTCTTC	CASSPFSRTGLSYNEQFF
TRBJ2-6	TRBV7-2	.	.	TGTGCCAGCACCCTAACGCGCAGCTCTGGGGCCAACGTCCTGACTTTC	CASTLTRSSGANVLTF
TRBJ1-5	TRBV7-8	.	TRBD1	TGTGCCAGCAGCTTACTACCGGGACAGGGTAATCAGCCCCAGCATTTT	CASSLLPGQGNQPQHF
TRBJ1-2	TRBV2	.	.	TGTGCCAGCAGTGAAGCGAACCGAAACTATGGCTACACCTTC	CASSEANRNYGYTF
TRBJ2-3	TRBV28	.	.	TGTGCCAGCAGCATGACAGGTGCTAGCACAGATACGCAGTATTTT	CASSMTGASTDTQYF
TRBJ1-5	TRBV10-3	.	TRBD1	TGTGCCATCGGAAGACAGGGGGATCAGCCCCAGCATTTT	CAIGRQGDQPQHF
TRBJ2-7	TRBV6-1	.	.	TGTGCCAGCAGTGAAGCATCCGGGGACATTACCTACGAGCAGTACTTC	CASSEASGDITYEQYF
TRBJ2-3	TRBV12-5	.	.	TGTGCTAGTGGTTTCGGGGATACGCAGTATTTT	CASGFGDTQYF
TRBJ2-3	TRBV19	.	TRBD2	TGTGCCAGTAGTTCACGAAGCGGGGTTAACACAGATACGCAGTATTTT	CASSSRSGVNTDTQYF
TRBJ1-5	TRBV30	.	.	TGTGCCTGGAGTGTGGGGACCATTAGCAATCAGCCCCAGCATTTT	CAWSVGTISNQPQHF
TRBJ2-1	TRBV19	.	.	TGTGCCACCAGACATGGGACGACTAACTACAATGAGCAGTTCTTC	CATRHGTTNYNEQFF
TRBJ2-1	TRBV5-1	.	.	TGCGCCAGCAGCTGGGGGAACAGGCGGGGGCACAATGAGCAGTTCTTC	CASSWGNRRGHNEQFF
TRBJ2-3	TRBV5-4	.	TRBD2	TGTGCCAGCAGCTTGGCTAGCGGAGCAGATACGCAGTATTTT	CASSLASGADTQYF
TRBJ2-2	TRBV7-2	.	TRBD1	TGTGCCAGCAGCACTCAGGGGGCGGCGATAACCGGGGAGCTGTTTTTT	CASSTQGAAITGELFF
TRBJ2-3	TRBV2	.	.	TGTGCCAGCAGCTCCGAAAGCACAGATACGCAGTATTTT	CASSSESTDTQYF
TRBJ1-1	TRBV9	.	.	TGTGCCAGCAGCACCTCGGGAATGAACACTGAAGCTTTCTTT	CASSTSGMNTEAFF
TRBJ2-3	TRBV5-1	.	.	TGCGCCAGCAAACTCAACCAGGGGCACACAGATACGCAGTATTTT	CASKLNQGHTDTQYF
TRBJ1-3	TRBV5-6	.	TRBD1	TGTGCCAGCAGCCGCGGGACAGGGTCCTCTGGAAACACCATATATTTT	CASSRGTGSSGNTIYF
TRBJ1-3	TRBV10-3	.	TRBD1	TGTGCCATCACCGGGACAGGGGAAGGAAACACCATATATTTT	CAITGTGEGNTIYF